These 12 T cell receptor beta chains share one sample of origin, sequenced in a study of blood T cell repertoires in COVID-19. The method was immunoSEQ multiplex PCR; TCRdb's version includes in-frame clones alone and lacks a portion of them. The table lists over 65,000 clones, around 90% of them singletons. Specimen: peripheral blood. These receptors all come from a human donor in a cohort sampled during active COVID-19.

This chain joins TRBV27 and TRBJ1-2; D gene uncertain. In germline, CDR1 is MNHEY, CDR2 SMNVEV (reference sequence). Trimming removed 2 bases from V and 3 bases from J, with 10 bases in between. This CDR3 contains 14 residues. The chain's CDR3 is CASSLGGKDYGYTF. The CDR3 coding sequence is TGTGCCAGCAGTTTAGGCGGCAAGGACTATGGCTACACCTTC.

This clone was observed a single time. The chain carries TRBV19 and TRBJ1-6; perhaps TRBD1 as D (6 bases). This CDR3 is built from 13 residues. Trimming left V 7 bases short and J 7 bases short, with 11 bases between. CDR1 and CDR2 (germline): LNHDA, SQIVND (reference sequence). The CDR3 loop reads CASMGQGNSPLHF. The CDR3 coding sequence is TGTGCCAGTATGGGGCAGGGGAATTCACCCCTCCACTTT.

The CDR3 DNA follows: TGTGCCAGCAGCTTAGTGCAGGGGGGCGACGAGCAGTACTTC. Translation: CASSLVQGGDEQYF. This chain links TRBV7-9 with TRBJ2-7; a weak D match, TRBD1 (7 bases). V was cut by 1 base and J by 5 bases, with 12 bases left in between. Germline V gene data show CDR1 as SEHNR and CDR2 as FQNEAQ (reference sequence). This CDR3 has 14 residues.

This clone was counted a single time. J is TRBJ2-7 and V is TRBV6-5; 7 bases match TRBD2. CDR3 length: 14 residues. The ends lost 6 bases at V and 3 bases at J; junction bases unmatched: 8. The germline gives CDR1 MNHEY, CDR2 SVGAGI. The CDR3 sequence: CASSPGASGYEQYF. Written as DNA, the CDR3 is TGTGCCAGCAGCCCCGGGGCTAGCGGCTACGAGCAGTACTTC.

DNA for the CDR3: TGTGCCAGCAGTTACACCCCCGGGACAGCCTATGGCTACACCTTC. This sequence encodes CASSYTPGTAYGYTF. The chain couples TRBV6-5 to TRBJ1-2; TRBD1 matches 7 bases. The CDR3 is 15 residues long. The germline V gene has CDR1 MNHEY and CDR2 SVGAGI. Trimming removed 2 bases from V and 4 bases from J; junction bases left unmatched: 7.

CDR3 residues: CASSSRTGASYAGELFF. For the CDR3, the DNA is TGTGCCAGCAGCTCACGGACAGGGGCAAGTTACGCCGGGGAGCTGTTTTTT. The V call is TRBV5-6, the J call TRBJ2-2; 9 nucleotides agree with TRBD1. Losses at the gene ends were 3 bases for V and 6 bases for J; bases not matched to a gene: 12. Germline CDR1 and CDR2: SGHDT and YYEEEE. The CDR3 has 17 amino acids.

The chain uses TRBV23-1 and TRBJ1-1, with TRBD1 as a possible D gene (5 bases). TRBV23-1 is an open reading frame whose function is uncertain. Trimming removed 5 bases at V and 0 bases at J, with 10 bases between. This CDR3 region has 14 residues. The CDR3 bases are TGCGCCAGCAGTTTCCCAGGGCTGAACACTGAAGCTTTCTTT. Its translation: CASSFPGLNTEAFF.

This clone showed up just once. The chain joins TRBV10-2 to TRBJ2-3, with TRBD2 as a possible D gene (6 bases). The CDR3 is 14 amino acids. Germline V gene data show CDR1 as WSHSY and CDR2 as SAAADI. The V end was cut by 5 bases, the J end by 2 bases, with 11 bases between. The CDR3 sequence is CASSLASDTDTQYF. Written as DNA, the CDR3 is TGCGCCAGCAGTCTAGCGTCGGACACAGATACGCAGTATTTT.

This chain connects TRBV7-4 to TRBJ2-1, with 15 bases that match TRBD2. V was pared by 5 bases and J by 8 bases, with 10 bases of the junction left unmatched. Germline values: CDR1 SGHVT, CDR2 SQSDAQ. The CDR3 is made up of 17 amino acids. The CDR3 DNA reads as TGTGCCAGCAGCGCAAATTACGGGACTAGCGGGGGGCATGAGCAGTTCTTC. Protein sequence: CASSANYGTSGGHEQFF.

The CDR3 nucleotides are TGTGCCAGCAGCCAAGATCCTGCGGGGGGATCCTACGAGCAGTACTTC. It is translated as CASSQDPAGGSYEQYF. V and J are TRBV3-1 (or the pseudogene TRBV3-2) and TRBJ2-7; 8 nucleotides align to TRBD2. The germline V gene has CDR1 LGHDT and CDR2 YNNKEL (reference sequence). The trim removed 0 bases at V and 1 base at J, leaving 5 bases unmatched. The CDR3 runs to 16 residues.

The V call is TRBV12-3 or TRBV12-4, the J call TRBJ2-7, with 11 bases identical to TRBD2. This CDR3 region has 13 residues. Trimming removed 6 bases from V and 3 bases from J; junction bases left unmatched: 1. In nucleotides, the CDR3 is TGTGCCAGCAGCGGACTAGCGGGCTACGAGCAGTACTTC. Protein product: CASSGLAGYEQYF.

Written as DNA, the CDR3 is TGTGCCAGCTCACCCTTTAAGGGACAGGGCGGCCAGCCCCAGCATTTT. Protein product: CASSPFKGQGGQPQHF. This chain uses TRBV18 with TRBJ1-5, with TRBD1 matching over 9 bases. CDR1 and CDR2 (germline): KGHSH, LQKENI. V lost 3 bases to trimming and J lost 7 bases; unmatched junction nucleotides: 10. The CDR3 loop spans 16 amino acids. Combining the CDR3 with reference TRBV18 and TRBJ1-5 gives the whole variable domain NAGVMQNPRHLVRRRGQEARLRCSPMKGHSHVYWYRQLPEEGLKFMVYLQKENIIDESGMPKERFSAEFPKEGPSILRIQQVVRGDSAAYFCASSPFKGQGGQPQHFGDGTRLSIL.